Detailed here is one T cell receptor (beta chain). Its matching antigen is unknown. This entry belongs to a study of cytomegalovirus exposure and HLA in healthy donors. V was cut by 2 bases and J by 4 bases, with 11 bases left in between. CDR1 SEHNR and CDR2 FQNEAQ come from the germline V gene (reference sequence). The CDR3 sequence is 14 residues long. Study-level results: A later analysis linked a missense variant in DCLRE1C to the trimming of TCR beta V and J genes. Three CMV-associated chains proved CMV antigen-specific in vitro.

A multiplex PCR was run with 60 Vbeta primers and 13 Jbeta primers. This table comes from immunoSEQ multiplex PCR, and its TCRdb copy is limited to in-frame clones, with some not included. The sample holds more than 95,000 clones. The sample was PBMCs. The receptor's source is a man aged 25-40 years in good health and CMV-seronegative. The chain recombines TRBV7-9 with TRBJ1-1, with D possibly being TRBD1 (6 bases). The DNA for the CDR3 is TGTGCCAGCAGCTTACAGGGGAGGGGCACTGAAGCTTTCTTT. As protein: CASSLQGRGTEAFF.